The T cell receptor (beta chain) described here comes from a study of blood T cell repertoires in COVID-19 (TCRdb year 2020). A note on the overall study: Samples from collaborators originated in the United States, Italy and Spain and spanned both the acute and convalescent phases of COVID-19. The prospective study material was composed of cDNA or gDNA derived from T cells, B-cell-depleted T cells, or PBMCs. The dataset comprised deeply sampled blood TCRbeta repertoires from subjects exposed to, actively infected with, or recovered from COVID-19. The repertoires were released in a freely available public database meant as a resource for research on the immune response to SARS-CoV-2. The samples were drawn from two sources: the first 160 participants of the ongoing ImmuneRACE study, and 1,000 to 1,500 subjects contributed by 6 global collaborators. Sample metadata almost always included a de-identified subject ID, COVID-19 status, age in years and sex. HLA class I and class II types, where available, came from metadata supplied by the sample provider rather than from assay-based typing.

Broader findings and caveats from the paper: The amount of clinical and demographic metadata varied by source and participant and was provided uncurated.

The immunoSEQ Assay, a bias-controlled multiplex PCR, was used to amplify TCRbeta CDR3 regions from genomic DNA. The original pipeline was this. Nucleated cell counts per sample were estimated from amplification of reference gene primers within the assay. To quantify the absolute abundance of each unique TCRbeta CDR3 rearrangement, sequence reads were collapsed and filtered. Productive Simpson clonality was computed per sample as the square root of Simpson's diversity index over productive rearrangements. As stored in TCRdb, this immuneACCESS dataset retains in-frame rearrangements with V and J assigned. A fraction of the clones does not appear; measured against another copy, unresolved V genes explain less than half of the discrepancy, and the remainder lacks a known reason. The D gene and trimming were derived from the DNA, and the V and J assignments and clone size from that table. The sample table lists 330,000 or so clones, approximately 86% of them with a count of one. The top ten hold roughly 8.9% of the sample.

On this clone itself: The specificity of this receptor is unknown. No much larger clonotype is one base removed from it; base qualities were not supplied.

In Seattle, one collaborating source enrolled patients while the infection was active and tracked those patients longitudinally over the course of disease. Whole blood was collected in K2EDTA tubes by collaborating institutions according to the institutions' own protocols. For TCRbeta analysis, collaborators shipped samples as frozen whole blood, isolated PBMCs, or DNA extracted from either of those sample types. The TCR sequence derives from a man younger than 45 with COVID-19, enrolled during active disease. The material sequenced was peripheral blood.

The CDR3 in this case is CASSPSVGAGMEQFF. The nucleotide sequence is TGTGCCAGCAGCCCCTCCGTGGGGGCTGGGATGGAGCAGTTCTTC. The chain employs TRBV4-2 and TRBJ2-1, and the D gene may be TRBD1, 6 bases matching. The germline V gene supplies CDR1 LGHNA and CDR2 YNFKEQ. The CDR3 holds 15 amino acids from the cysteine to the phenylalanine. Only CDR3 DNA is held: 45 bases, read in frame from base 1. Trimming removed 4 bases from V and 10 bases from J, leaving 20 bases between the germline ends.